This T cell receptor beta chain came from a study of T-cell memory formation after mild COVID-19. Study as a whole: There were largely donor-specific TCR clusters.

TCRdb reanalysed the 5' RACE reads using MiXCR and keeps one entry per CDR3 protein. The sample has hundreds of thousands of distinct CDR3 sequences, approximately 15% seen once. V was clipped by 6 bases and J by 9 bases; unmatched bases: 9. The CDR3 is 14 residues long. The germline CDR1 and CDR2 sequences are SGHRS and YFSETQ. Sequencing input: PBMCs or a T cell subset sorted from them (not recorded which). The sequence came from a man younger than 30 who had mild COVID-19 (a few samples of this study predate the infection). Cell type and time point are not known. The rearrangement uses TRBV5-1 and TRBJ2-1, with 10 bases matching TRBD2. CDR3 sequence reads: CASTKRGGVSEQFF. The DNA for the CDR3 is TGCGCCAGCACGAAGCGGGGGGGGGTCAGTGAGCAGTTCTTC.